These 13 T cell receptor beta chains were sequenced from one sample in a study of CXCR3-negative and CXCR3-positive naive CD8 T cells. TRB cDNA was prepared as libraries by UMI-labeled 5' RACE. TCRdb re-called the 5' RACE reads; every CDR3 protein appears as one record, without DNA. The repertoire table contains 6,500 to 9,500 distinct CDR3 sequences. The specimen was naive CXCR3- CD8+ T cells from blood. Subset reported: CD45RO-CCR7+CD27+CD95- naive CD8+ T cells lacking CXCR3 (TNR3-). These receptor sequences come from a human donor in good health. Some clones in this sample may be carry-over from other donors' samples.

The chain couples TRBV4-1 to TRBJ2-1; checking the TCRdb D call of TRBD2 is not possible without DNA. CDR3 length: 16 amino acids. Germline CDR1 reads MGHRA; CDR2 reads YSYEKL. CDR3 sequence reads: CASSQGPGTSGDEQFF.

By frequency, this clonotype registers medium-sized (0.01 to 0.1%). The chain combines TRBV4-1 with TRBJ2-1; the TCRdb call, TRBD2, lacks DNA for checking. The CDR3 extends over 16 amino acids. Germline CDR1 and CDR2: MGHRA and YSYEKL. CDR3 residues: CASSQESGSSYNEQFF.

This chain links TRBV5-1 with TRBJ2-7; TCRdb proposes TRBD1, but this gene call is untestable without DNA. Germline loops: CDR1 SGHRS, CDR2 YFSETQ. The CDR3 is 14 residues long. The CDR3 loop reads CASSLQGSSYEQYF.

The chain carries TRBV2 and TRBJ1-4; TCRdb's D call, TRBD1, is unchecked because there is no DNA. The germline CDR1 and CDR2 sequences are SNHLY and FYNNEI. The CDR3 sequence is 15 residues long. CDR3 region: CASVDRPATNEKLFF.

This clonotype is deemed medium-sized by its frequency. This CDR3 reads CASSQAAGGAFNEQFF. The chain carries TRBV4-3 and TRBJ2-1; there is no DNA to check the TCRdb D call of TRBD1. Germline V CDR1 and CDR2: LGHNA, YSLEER. The CDR3 spans 16 residues.

This chain connects TRBV1 to TRBJ1-2; TCRdb selects TRBD1, and the lack of DNA leaves this call unchecked. TRBV1 is shown as a pseudogene. The CDR3 is 16 residues long. CDR3: CTSSQFRGTPQRGYTF.

The chain uses TRBV5-6 and TRBJ1-1; TCRdb designates TRBD1, a call that cannot be tested without DNA. Germline assignment: CDR1 SGHDT and CDR2 YYEEEE. This CDR3 is 16 amino acids long. The CDR3 spells CASSLEGGQMNTEAFF. The full variable domain, in which reference TRBV5-6 and TRBJ1-1 provide the parts outside the CDR3, is DAGVTQSPTHLIKTRGQQVTLRCSPKSGHDTVSWYQQALGQGPQFIFQYYEEEERQRGNFPDRFSGHQFPNYSSELNVNALLLGDSALYLCASSLEGGQMNTEAFFGQGTRLTVV.

J is TRBJ2-1 and V is TRBV4-3; the TRBD2 assignment by TCRdb is unverifiable without DNA. This CDR3 contains 19 residues. Germline CDR1 and CDR2: LGHNA and YSLEER. The CDR3: CASSQELRSRASGRQEQFF.

This clonotype is medium-sized by frequency. The CDR3 is CSVEQGDYEQYF. The V gene is TRBV29-1, the J gene TRBJ2-7; the D gene TCRdb calls, TRBD1, cannot be checked with no DNA. The CDR3 consists of 12 residues. The germline gives CDR1 SQVTM, CDR2 ANQGSEA.

The chain recombines TRBV29-1 with TRBJ2-7. The germline gives CDR1 SQVTM, CDR2 ANQGSEA. The CDR3 sequence is 13 residues long. CDR3 amino acids: CSVEMTESYEQYF.

This clonotype registers medium-sized by frequency. The chain couples TRBV11-3 to TRBJ1-1; TCRdb designates TRBD1, a call that cannot be tested without DNA. Germline CDR1 SGHNT, CDR2 YENEEA. This CDR3 region has 12 residues. The CDR3 spells CASRTGYTEAFF.

Considering frequency, this clonotype is medium-sized. The chain links TRBV20-1 to TRBJ2-5; the D call of TRBD2 rests on TCRdb alone, since no DNA is present to check it. Germline V CDR1 and CDR2: DFQATT, SNEGSKA (reference sequence). The CDR3 is 14 amino acids. Here the CDR3 reads CSAGELAGEKTQYF.

V and J are TRBV19 and TRBJ2-1. The germline gives CDR1 LNHDA, CDR2 SQIVND (reference sequence). The CDR3 sequence is 14 residues long. CDR3 loop: CASSIADSYNEQFF. The whole variable domain, remainder taken from reference TRBV19 and TRBJ2-1, is DGGITQSPKYLFRKEGQNVTLSCEQNLNHDAMYWYRQDPGQGLRLIYYSQIVNDFQKGDIAEGYSVSREKKESFPLTVTSAQKNPTAFYLCASSIADSYNEQFFGPGTRLTVL.